These 8 T cell receptor beta chains came from one sample sequenced in a study of early T cells in non-severe SARS-CoV-2 infection. MiXCR was run by TCRdb on the 5' RACE reads, yielding one entry per CDR3 protein. The sample shows roughly 120,000 distinct CDR3 sequences, about 12% of them seen only once. The sequencing here drew on whole blood, taken at baseline. Source of these receptors: an adult who was a healthcare worker with PCR-confirmed SARS-CoV-2 infection or an uninfected control (not recorded which).

This clonotype has a handful of counts. The gene calls are TRBV2 and TRBJ1-1; TRBD1 is a possible D gene (5 bases). V gave up 1 base and J gave up 11 bases, with 14 bases separating them. Germline CDR1 is SNHLY and CDR2 is FYNNEI. This CDR3 spans 13 amino acids. CDR3 coding DNA: TGTGCCAGCAGTGAAGACCGGGACTTTGGGGCTTTCTTT. Amino acids: CASSEDRDFGAFF.

The J gene is TRBJ2-3, the V gene TRBV20-1; D is unclear. V lost 0 bases and J lost 0, with 4 bases in between. The germline gives CDR1 DFQATT, CDR2 SNEGSKA (reference sequence). This CDR3 region has 13 residues. CDR3 loop: CSARDLSTDTQYF. The CDR3 DNA reads TGCAGTGCTAGAGATCTGAGCACAGATACGCAGTATTTT.

The chain is built from TRBV2 and TRBJ1-5; no clear D gene. Germline assignment: CDR1 SNHLY and CDR2 FYNNEI. The CDR3 has 14 amino acids. V lost 10 bases and J 5 bases, leaving 18 bases between the germline ends. CDR3: CATEAVSRDQPQHF. The CDR3 DNA sequence: TGTGCCACCGAAGCGGTGTCGAGGGATCAGCCCCAGCATTTT.

The rearrangement uses TRBV7-9 and TRBJ1-6; D uncertain. Germline loops: CDR1 SEHNR, CDR2 FQNEAQ (reference sequence). This CDR3 has 15 amino acids. V lost 3 bases, J lost 1 base, and 7 bases lay in between. CDR3 coding DNA: TGTGCCAGCAGCTTCCGCGGGTCCTATAATTCACCCCTCCACTTT. This sequence encodes CASSFRGSYNSPLHF.

This clonotype turned up a few times. The V call is TRBV20-1, the J call TRBJ2-7, with 14 nucleotides matching TRBD2. V lost 4 bases to trimming and J lost 3 bases; unmatched junction nucleotides: 20. Germline V gene sequence: CDR1 DFQATT, CDR2 SNEGSKA (reference sequence). The CDR3 consists of 20 residues. The DNA for the CDR3 is TGCAGTGCTACCCGGACTAGCGGGAGGCACATCTACGTGCACATCTACGAGCAGTACTTC. Translation gives CSATRTSGRHIYVHIYEQYF.

This clonotype was detected only a few times. The chain recombines TRBV12-3 or TRBV12-4 with TRBJ2-1, with TRBD2 matching 12 bases. CDR3 size: 15 residues. V lost 4 bases to trimming and J lost 3 bases; unmatched junction nucleotides: 1. The CDR3 region has the DNA TGTGCCAGCAGTTCGACTAGCGGGGGCTACAATGAGCAGTTCTTC. It codes for CASSSTSGGYNEQFF.

This clonotype was detected only a few times. This chain joins TRBV4-1 and TRBJ2-5; 7 bases fit TRBD1. Germline V gene sequence: CDR1 MGHRA, CDR2 YSYEKL. V lost 1 base to trimming and J lost 4 bases; unmatched junction nucleotides: 12. This CDR3 is 17 amino acids long. CDR3 region: CASSQAGRGQRAETQYF. Written as DNA, the CDR3 is TGCGCCAGCAGCCAAGCGGGAAGGGGGCAACGAGCAGAGACCCAGTACTTC.

This clonotype was observed at least ten times. The chain uses TRBV28 and TRBJ2-2; 8 bases match TRBD2. Germline V lookup: CDR1 MDHEN, CDR2 SYDVKM. V was clipped by 1 base and J by 6 bases; unmatched bases: 4. CDR3 length: 15 residues. Here the CDR3 DNA reads TGTGCCAGCAGTTTATCGAGCGGGAGAGCCGGGGAGCTGTTTTTT. Protein sequence: CASSLSSGRAGELFF.